The following is a T cell receptor beta chain sequence with its context. This sample was included in a study of T cells in Graves' hyperthyroidism and ophthalmopathy. Germline values: CDR1 SGHKS, CDR2 YYEKEE (reference sequence). J lost 0 bases, V lost 4 bases, and 15 bases had no gene match. The CDR3 has 18 amino acids. The CDR3 regions of TCR beta were amplified from RNA transcripts. The TCR CDR3 was amplified in a first-round RT-PCR using the HTBI primer set. TCRdb fed the multiplex PCR reads into MiXCR, producing one record per CDR3 protein. The table lists around 800,000 distinct CDR3 sequences, around 38% of them singletons. Reasons for excluding patients were uncontrolled infection, other autoimmune disease, pregnancy or lactation. Diagnoses were established using clinical symptoms, serum thyroxine and TRAb, thyroid ultrasound and orbital computed tomography. PBMCs were collected from an approximately 9.2 ml volume of fresh peripheral blood.

This chain links TRBV5-5 with TRBJ1-2; the match to TRBD1 covers 7 bases. The sequence was obtained from a man in his late teens or twenties with Graves' hyperthyroidism. The sequencing input was blood. CDR3 sequence (DNA): TGTGCCAGCAGCGCACCGATCCGGGACAGTCAACCTAACTATGGCTACACCTTC. This encodes CASSAPIRDSQPNYGYTF.